The 20 T cell receptor beta chains listed next were all sequenced from one sample in a study of early T cells in non-severe SARS-CoV-2 infection. TCRdb ran MiXCR on the 5' RACE reads and lists one entry per CDR3 protein. The table includes tens of thousands of distinct CDR3 sequences, around 14% detected once. The specimen sequenced was whole blood. The receptors here all came from an adult who was a healthcare worker with PCR-confirmed SARS-CoV-2 infection or an uninfected control (not recorded which).

V usage is TRBV7-9 and J usage is TRBJ2-7, with 8 positions matching TRBD1. CDR3 length: 13 residues. The V gene end was trimmed by 4 bases and the J gene end by 6 bases; junction bases not matched to a gene: 5. Germline-derived CDR1 and CDR2 are SEHNR and FQNEAQ (reference sequence). The CDR3 bases are TGTGCCAGCAGCTGGACAGGGAGTAGCGAGCAGTACTTC. Amino acids: CASSWTGSSEQYF.

In this sample, this clonotype turned up many times. This chain links TRBV19 with TRBJ1-4, with D perhaps TRBD1 (6 bases). The germline gives CDR1 LNHDA, CDR2 SQIVND (reference sequence). The V and J ends lost 5 bases and 5 bases respectively, with 15 bases between them. The CDR3 runs to 15 residues. CDR3 protein: CASSFTGRENEKLFF. Here the CDR3 DNA reads TGTGCCAGTAGTTTTACAGGGAGGGAGAATGAAAAACTGTTTTTT. The whole variable domain, filled in from reference TRBV19 and TRBJ1-4, reads DGGITQSPKYLFRKEGQNVTLSCEQNLNHDAMYWYRQDPGQGLRLIYYSQIVNDFQKGDIAEGYSVSREKKESFPLTVTSAQKNPTAFYLCASSFTGRENEKLFFGSGTQLSVL.

This clonotype showed up many times. V and J are TRBV6-1 and TRBJ2-6; 11 bases fit TRBD1. This CDR3 contains 18 residues. The junction had 8 bases not matched to a gene; V was cut back by 4 bases and J by 3 bases. Germline assignment: CDR1 MNHNS and CDR2 SASEGT. The chain's CDR3 is CASSGADRGLYGANVLTF. The CDR3 DNA reads TGTGCCAGCAGTGGAGCGGACAGGGGGCTTTATGGGGCCAACGTCCTGACTTTC.

The V and J genes are TRBV4-3 and TRBJ1-2; D is perhaps TRBD1 (5 bases). V dropped 1 base and J dropped 0 bases, with 9 bases sitting between them. The length of the CDR3 is 15 residues. Germline lookup yields CDR1 LGHNA and CDR2 YSLEER. As DNA, the CDR3 is TGCGCCAGCAGCCAAGTCGCGGACACTAACTATGGCTACACCTTC. Residues: CASSQVADTNYGYTF.

The chain is built from TRBV30 and TRBJ2-2; TRBD1 aligns across 8 bases. The germline V gene has CDR1 GTSNPN and CDR2 SVGIG (reference sequence). CDR3 length: 15 residues. The ends lost 1 base at V and 3 bases at J; junction bases unmatched: 4. In nucleotides, the CDR3 is TGTGCCTGGAGTGCAGGACAGGGATACACCGGGGAGCTGTTTTTT. This translates into CAWSAGQGYTGELFF.

V usage is TRBV5-6 and J usage is TRBJ2-5; D gene uncertain. The CDR3 length is 14 residues. The V gene's germline CDR1 is SGHDT and CDR2 YYEEEE. V was trimmed by 0 bases and J by 4 bases, leaving 10 bases between them. The CDR3 DNA reads TGTGCCAGCAGCTTGGCGGCAGGTCGAGAGACCCAGTACTTC. This gives the protein CASSLAAGRETQYF.

In its sample, this clonotype was seen many times. The CDR3 nucleotides read TGTGCCAGCTCTCCTGAGGGGGTCTCACCCCTCCACTTT. Amino acids: CASSPEGVSPLHF. V usage is TRBV12-3 or TRBV12-4 and J usage is TRBJ1-6; D possibly corresponds to TRBD1 (6 bases). Trimming took off 8 bases at V and 10 bases at J, with 15 bases between the two ends. The CDR3 length is 13 residues.

The V call is TRBV6-2 or TRBV6-3, the J call TRBJ1-2; D gene ambiguous. The CDR3 extends over 14 amino acids. V dropped 5 bases and J dropped 4 bases, with 14 bases sitting between them. Germline lookup yields CDR1 MNHEY and CDR2 SVGEGT. The CDR3 sequence: CASSDGPRVYGYTF. CDR3 in DNA: TGTGCCAGCAGTGACGGTCCACGGGTCTATGGCTACACCTTC.

DNA of the CDR3: TGTGCCAGCAGCTTGCGACAGGGCGGCCCCTACGAGCAGTACTTC. Translation gives CASSLRQGGPYEQYF. The V and J genes are TRBV7-6 and TRBJ2-7; 7 nucleotides line up with TRBD1. CDR3 length equals 15 residues. V lost 3 bases to trimming and J lost 2 bases; unmatched junction nucleotides: 7. Germline V gives CDR1 SGHVS, CDR2 FNYEAQ.

This clonotype was found many times. The rearrangement links TRBV4-3 to TRBJ2-2; possibly TRBD2 for D (5 bases). This CDR3 is 14 amino acids long. The V and J ends lost 7 bases and 0 bases respectively, with 9 bases between them. Germline V CDR1 and CDR2: LGHNA, YSLEER. CDR3 residues: CASKPGTNTGELFF. CDR3 nucleotides: TGCGCCAGCAAACCGGGGACGAACACCGGGGAGCTGTTTTTT.

In its sample, this clonotype was seen a few times. This chain connects TRBV3-1 to TRBJ2-5, with D uncertain. Germline-derived CDR1 and CDR2 are LGHDT and YNNKEL (reference sequence). The V end was cut by 4 bases, the J end by 4 bases, with 7 bases between. CDR3 length: 12 residues. CDR3 protein: CASSPLSETQYF. In DNA form, the CDR3 reads TGTGCCAGCAGCCCCCTCTCAGAGACCCAGTACTTC.

This clonotype appeared many times. The V and J genes are TRBV6-6 and TRBJ2-5; 11 bases fit TRBD1. The junction had 6 bases not matched to a gene; V was cut back by 5 bases and J by 4 bases. Germline lookup yields CDR1 MNHNY and CDR2 SVGAGI (reference sequence). The CDR3 length is 15 residues. CDR3 nucleotide sequence: TGTGCCAGCAGTACTGGGACAGGGGGGGGAGAGACCCAGTACTTC. The encoded protein is CASSTGTGGGETQYF.

The V call is TRBV7-9, the J call TRBJ2-7, with 9 bases that match TRBD2. Germline lookup yields CDR1 SEHNR and CDR2 FQNEAQ (reference sequence). The CDR3 spans 17 residues. After removal of 1 base from V and 2 bases from J, the junction contained 9 bases not matched to a gene. Here the CDR3 DNA reads TGTGCCAGCAGCTTAGAGGGCTCGACTAGCGGCGCCTACGAGCAGTACTTC. It encodes CASSLEGSTSGAYEQYF.

The chain joins TRBV15 to TRBJ2-7; possible D gene TRBD1, 6 bases. With 1 base removed from V and 1 base from J, the gap between germline ends came to 11 bases. Germline V gene lookup returns CDR1 LNHNV and CDR2 YYDKDF (reference sequence). CDR3 length: 15 residues. In DNA form, the CDR3 reads TGTGCCACCAGCAGAGGAGTTACAGGGTCCTACGAGCAGTACTTC. It is translated as CATSRGVTGSYEQYF.

By proportion, this clonotype is medium-sized. The chain uses TRBV27 and TRBJ2-3; D possibly corresponds to TRBD1 (5 bases). CDR3 size: 13 residues. Germline V CDR1 and CDR2: MNHEY, SMNVEV (reference sequence). The V and J ends lost 6 bases and 6 bases respectively, with 13 bases between them. CDR3 coding DNA: TGTGCCAGCAGCCTACAGGCGGTGGATACGCAGTATTTT. It encodes CASSLQAVDTQYF.

V gene TRBV27 combines with J gene TRBJ1-1; D gene uncertain. This CDR3 has 14 amino acids. Trimming removed 6 bases from V and 1 base from J, with 12 bases in between. Per germline, CDR1 MNHEY and CDR2 SMNVEV (reference sequence). The CDR3 DNA reads TGTGCCAGCAGCCAATCGTGGTCGAACACTGAAGCTTTCTTT. It yields the protein CASSQSWSNTEAFF.

This clonotype has ten or more counts. This sequence joins TRBV4-3 and TRBJ2-3, with 7 bases fitting TRBD1. Germline assignment: CDR1 LGHNA and CDR2 YSLEER. V lost 0 bases, J lost 5 bases, and 5 bases stayed unmatched. The CDR3 runs 15 residues. For the CDR3, the DNA is TGCGCCAGCAGCCAAGACCGACAGGGAGTAGATACGCAGTATTTT. This encodes CASSQDRQGVDTQYF.

The chain combines TRBV2 with TRBJ2-7, with D perhaps TRBD1 or TRBD2 (5 bases each). Trimming stripped 7 bases from V and 2 bases from J, with 15 bases between. CDR1 is SNHLY and CDR2 is FYNNEI in the germline V gene. This CDR3 has 14 residues. CDR3 in amino acids: CASTPRGRAYEQYF. CDR3 bases: TGTGCCAGCACCCCTCGGGGACGGGCCTACGAGCAGTACTTC.

A few counts support this clonotype. V and J are TRBV19 and TRBJ2-1; a weak D match, TRBD2 (6 bases). Per the germline V gene, CDR1 is LNHDA and CDR2 is SQIVND (reference sequence). The CDR3 extends over 15 amino acids. Trimming removed 1 base at V and 3 bases at J, with 10 bases between. CDR3 coding DNA: TGTGCCAGTAGTATAGCGGACTACCTCTACAATGAGCAGTTCTTC. It is translated as CASSIADYLYNEQFF.

The V gene is TRBV7-3, the J gene TRBJ2-1; D is possibly TRBD1 (7 bases). From germline, CDR1 is SGHTA and CDR2 FQGTGA. The CDR3 runs to 15 residues. V lost 3 bases, J lost 3 bases, and 12 bases lay in between. CDR3 sequence: CASSLSRGDYNEQFF. CDR3 coding DNA: TGTGCCAGCAGCTTGAGCAGGGGGGACTACAATGAGCAGTTCTTC.